Below, one TCR beta chain is given with its context. What it binds is not known. CDR3 length: 17 amino acids. Germline lookup yields CDR1 MGHRA and CDR2 YSYEKL. The V segment lost 7 bases and the J segment 0 bases; nucleotides outside the gene matches: 11. The sample belongs to a study of cytomegalovirus exposure and HLA in healthy donors. Broader study findings: The study labeled more than 150 TCR beta chains cytomegalovirus-associated. Most CMV-associated TCR beta chains appeared HLA-restricted in a later analysis. Later, an analysis found that common viral pathogens appeared to be linked with several of the most significant clusters.

60 Vbeta and 13 Jbeta primers were used in PCR. The table came from immunoSEQ multiplex PCR; TCRdb's copy has only in-frame clones and leaves some out. The repertoire holds 60,000 to 70,000 clones, with about four fifths as singletons. V usage is TRBV4-1 and J usage is TRBJ1-1, with TRBD1 matching over 10 bases. The TCR comes from a woman between 25 and 40 years old in good health and CMV-seronegative. The specimen sequenced was PBMCs. CDR3 loop: CASNSGDRGVMNTEAFF. The CDR3 region has the DNA TGCGCCAGCAACTCTGGGGACAGGGGCGTTATGAACACTGAAGCTTTCTTT.